These 21 T cell receptor beta chains were all obtained from the same sample, sequenced in a study of CXCR3-negative and CXCR3-positive naive CD8 T cells. cDNA libraries for TRB were generated by 5' RACE incorporating UMI labels. TCRdb re-called the 5' RACE reads and shows each CDR3 protein once, DNA omitted. The sample table sets out 55,000 to 70,000 distinct CDR3 sequences. The sample consisted of memory CD8+ T cells from blood. The receptors stem from a human donor in good health. Some clones in this sample may be carry-over from other donors' samples.

This chain connects TRBV6-6 to TRBJ1-1; TCRdb proposes TRBD1, but this gene call is untestable without DNA. CDR1 and CDR2 from the germline V gene are MNHNY and SVGAGI (reference sequence). The CDR3 spans 18 residues. The chain's CDR3 is CASSYSLEWTTPFTEAFF.

V and J are TRBV6-4 and TRBJ2-2; checking the TCRdb D call of TRBD1 is not possible without DNA. The CDR3 contains 14 residues. Germline V gene data show CDR1 as MRHNA and CDR2 as SNTAGT. CDR3 in amino acids: CASSDGQGPGELFF.

J is TRBJ2-7 and V is TRBV29-1; TCRdb gives TRBD2 as the D gene, but with no DNA this cannot be confirmed. Per germline, CDR1 SQVTM and CDR2 ANQGSEA. The CDR3 covers 14 residues. The chain's CDR3 is CSASSGGDSYEQYF.

The rearrangement joins TRBV5-6 to TRBJ2-1; TCRdb's D call of TRBD1 is untestable without DNA. The CDR3 is 15 amino acids. The germline V gene encodes CDR1 SGHDT and CDR2 YYEEEE. CDR3 loop: CASSLGGGGANEQFF. Combining the CDR3 with reference TRBV5-6 and TRBJ2-1 gives the whole variable domain DAGVTQSPTHLIKTRGQQVTLRCSPKSGHDTVSWYQQALGQGPQFIFQYYEEEERQRGNFPDRFSGHQFPNYSSELNVNALLLGDSALYLCASSLGGGGANEQFFGPGTRLTVL.

The chain recombines TRBV24-1 with TRBJ1-5; there is no DNA to check the TCRdb D call of TRBD1. Germline V lookup: CDR1 KGHDR, CDR2 SFDVKD. The CDR3 runs 15 residues. The CDR3 sequence is CATSDRQGGTQPQHF.

CDR3: CSAGLVVSYEQYF. The chain has TRBV20-1 and TRBJ2-7; the TCRdb D gene call, TRBD2, has no DNA to confirm it. The CDR3 consists of 13 residues. Germline V gives CDR1 DFQATT, CDR2 SNEGSKA (reference sequence).

The chain is built from TRBV7-6 and TRBJ2-5; TCRdb names TRBD1, which stays unverified in the absence of DNA. Germline V gene lookup returns CDR1 SGHVS and CDR2 FNYEAQ. CDR3 length equals 15 residues. The CDR3 spells CASTSGGGYQETQYF.

The chain recombines TRBV28 with TRBJ2-7; TCRdb lists TRBD2, though no DNA is available to test this call. This CDR3 spans 12 amino acids. From germline, CDR1 is MDHEN and CDR2 SYDVKM. The CDR3 region is CASGSSGIEQYF. Full variable domain (remainder filled in from reference TRBV28 and TRBJ2-7): DVKVTQSSRYLVKRTGEKVFLECVQDMDHENMFWYRQDPGLGLRLIYFSYDVKMKEKGDIPEGYSVSREKKERFSLILESASTNQTSMYLCASGSSGIEQYFGPGTRLTVT.

The CDR3 reads CSVETGTVNSYEQYF. This sequence joins TRBV29-1 and TRBJ2-7; the TRBD1 assignment by TCRdb is unverifiable without DNA. CDR3 length equals 15 residues. The germline V gene encodes CDR1 SQVTM and CDR2 ANQGSEA.

V is TRBV29-1 and J is TRBJ2-1; TCRdb's D call of TRBD1 is untestable without DNA. Germline V gene sequence: CDR1 SQVTM, CDR2 ANQGSEA. This CDR3 spans 16 amino acids. The CDR3 region is CSVEDLRDRAYNEQFF.

The chain couples TRBV28 to TRBJ2-2; the TCRdb D gene call, TRBD2, has no DNA to confirm it. Germline V gene lookup returns CDR1 MDHEN and CDR2 SYDVKM. This CDR3 contains 14 residues. CDR3 residues: CASSFVIGGGELFF.

The V gene is TRBV29-1, the J gene TRBJ1-2. This CDR3 is built from 15 residues. Germline V gene data show CDR1 as SQVTM and CDR2 as ANQGSEA. CDR3: CSVGAGDSKNYGYTF.

The chain is built from TRBV20-1 and TRBJ2-1; TCRdb indicates TRBD2, and absent DNA this call remains unverified. Germline-derived CDR1 and CDR2 are DFQATT and SNEGSKA (reference sequence). The CDR3 contains 12 residues. The CDR3 is CSARDMAGEQFF.

CDR3 loop: CASGSDTTYEQYF. The rearrangement links TRBV25-1 to TRBJ2-7. CDR1 and CDR2 from the germline V gene are MGHDK and SYGVNS. This CDR3 spans 13 amino acids.

This chain connects TRBV6-4 to TRBJ2-3. The CDR3 runs to 15 residues. Germline V lookup: CDR1 MRHNA, CDR2 SNTAGT. This chain's CDR3 is CASSDSPESTDTQYF.

This chain uses TRBV6-1 with TRBJ2-2; as DNA is missing, the TRBD2 call by TCRdb cannot be tested. This CDR3 is built from 15 residues. Germline V gives CDR1 MNHNS, CDR2 SASEGT. CDR3 sequence reads: CASSAAVTNTGELFF.

The rearrangement joins TRBV29-1 to TRBJ2-1; TCRdb proposes TRBD2, but this gene call is untestable without DNA. Germline-derived CDR1 and CDR2 are SQVTM and ANQGSEA. This CDR3 is built from 13 residues. CDR3 residues: CSVEPSGYNEQFF.

The CDR3 protein is CASSQDIKANYGYTF. The chain couples TRBV4-3 to TRBJ1-2. Germline CDR1 and CDR2: LGHNA and YSLEER. The CDR3 totals 15 residues.

The chain is built from TRBV28 and TRBJ1-2. In germline, CDR1 is MDHEN, CDR2 SYDVKM. The CDR3 loop spans 14 amino acids. This chain's CDR3 is CASNIRTGLYGYTF.

The chain couples TRBV27 to TRBJ1-4; TCRdb picks TRBD1, but there is no DNA to check that call. The CDR3 covers 16 residues. Germline V gene sequence: CDR1 MNHEY, CDR2 SMNVEV (reference sequence). CDR3 loop: CASSTTGVRTNEKLFF. The entire variable domain, with the rest obtained from reference TRBV27 and TRBJ1-4, is as follows: EAQVTQNPRYLITVTGKKLTVTCSQNMNHEYMSWYRQDPGLGLRQIYYSMNVEVTDKGDVPEGYKVSRKEKRNFPLILESPSPNQTSLYFCASSTTGVRTNEKLFFGSGTQLSVL.

The chain carries TRBV13 and TRBJ2-4; TCRdb returns TRBD1, unconfirmable since there is no DNA. CDR3 length: 15 amino acids. From germline, CDR1 is PRHDT and CDR2 FYEKMQ (reference sequence). The CDR3 loop reads CASSHAPGSKNIQYF.